This T cell receptor beta chain derives from a study of response to subunit inactivated influenza vaccine. This CDR3 region has 17 residues. Trimming shortened V by 1 base and J by 4 bases, and 17 bases separated the two germline ends. Germline V CDR1 and CDR2: LNHDA, SQIVND (reference sequence). Each CDR3 protein is one row after TCRdb ran MiXCR on the RT-PCR reads. The table records 540,000 or so distinct CDR3 sequences, over 10% of them present only once. This material consisted of PBMCs from blood, taken 45 days after vaccination. This sequence joins TRBV19 and TRBJ2-4; tentatively, D is TRBD1 (5 bases). This sequence originates from a man aged 45-60 years who received an inactivated influenza vaccine. The CDR3 DNA reads as TGTGCCAGTAGTATAGTCCCCCGGCAGGGCTGGAAAAACATTCAGTACTTC. It is translated as CASSIVPRQGWKNIQYF.